This paragraph reports one TCR beta chain. The antigen is undetermined. This specimen comes from a study of molecular identifiers for immune sequencing clone quantification. Sorted naive CD8 T cells were those defined as CD8+CD4-CCR7+CD45RA+. Study conclusions and caveats: For effector cells, clones above 20 RNA copies held over 99% of molecules; for naive cells, under 1%.

TCRdb reprocessed the PCR reads via MiXCR and lists one record per CDR3 protein. The sample consists of just under 650,000 distinct CDR3 sequences, 20% of them appearing once. This CDR3 has 15 residues. Sequencing was carried out using naive CD8+ T cells from blood, with Jurkat cell RNA spiked in. This sample's subset: FACS-sorted CD8+CD4-CCR7+CD45RA+ naive T cells. This chain connects TRBV21-1 to TRBJ1-5. TRBV21-1 is marked as a pseudogene. This receptor was identified in a human donor in good health. Some libraries in this study had Jurkat cell RNA spiked in. This CDR3 reads CASSKAGVGNQPQHF. The CDR3 DNA reads TGTGCCAGCAGCAAAGCGGGGGTGGGCAATCAGCCCCAGCATTTT.